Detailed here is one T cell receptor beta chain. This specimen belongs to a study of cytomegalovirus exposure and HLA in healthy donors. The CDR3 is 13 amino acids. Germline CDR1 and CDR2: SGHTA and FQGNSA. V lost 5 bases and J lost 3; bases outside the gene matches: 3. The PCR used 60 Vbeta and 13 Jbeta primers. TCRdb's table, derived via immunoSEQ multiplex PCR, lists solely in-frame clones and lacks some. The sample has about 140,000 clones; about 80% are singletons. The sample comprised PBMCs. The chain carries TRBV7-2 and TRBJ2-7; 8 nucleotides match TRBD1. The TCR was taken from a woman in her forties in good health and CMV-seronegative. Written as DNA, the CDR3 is TGTGCCAGCAGCCGGACAGGGAACTACGAGCAGTACTTC. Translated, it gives CASSRTGNYEQYF.